These 22 T cell receptor beta chains came from one sample sequenced in a study of technical replicates of blood from a few donors. The method was immunoSEQ multiplex PCR; TCRdb's version includes in-frame clones alone and lacks a portion of them. Of tens of thousands of clones in the sample, roughly 94% were seen once. Sequences were obtained from T cells isolated from PBMCs. These receptors were collected from a human donor in good health.

The chain uses TRBV28 and TRBJ1-3, with 7 bases identical to TRBD1. Germline assignment: CDR1 MDHEN and CDR2 SYDVKM. Losses at the gene ends were 1 base for V and 8 bases for J; bases not matched to a gene: 8. The CDR3 is 15 amino acids. CDR3 sequence (DNA): TGTGCCAGCAGTTTATTGTCGGCAGGGGGAGACACCATATATTTT. It codes for CASSLLSAGGDTIYF.

The V and J genes are TRBV19 and TRBJ1-1; 11 bases are shared with TRBD1. The trim removed 7 bases at V and 4 bases at J, leaving 11 bases unmatched. Germline values: CDR1 LNHDA, CDR2 SQIVND (reference sequence). CDR3 size: 16 residues. CDR3 DNA sequence: TGTGCCAGTACTACCCGGAGGACAGGGGGCGTCACTGAAGCTTTCTTT. Residues: CASTTRRTGGVTEAFF.

The chain is built from TRBV7-9 and TRBJ2-2, with a weak D call TRBD2 (6 bases). V shed 4 bases and J shed 8 bases, with 17 bases lying between them. The CDR3 loop spans 15 amino acids. Germline-derived CDR1 and CDR2 are SEHNR and FQNEAQ (reference sequence). CDR3 loop: CASSSGLMAPGELFF. CDR3 coding DNA: TGTGCCAGCAGCTCTGGACTAATGGCACCTGGGGAGCTGTTTTTT.

The genes are TRBV29-1 and TRBJ1-1; TRBD1 is a possible D gene (6 bases). This CDR3 comprises 15 residues. Trimming cost V 0 bases and J 0 bases, with 11 bases left between them. Germline V gene sequence: CDR1 SQVTM, CDR2 ANQGSEA. The CDR3 coding sequence is TGCAGCGTTGAAGATTGGAAGGGGGTGAACACTGAAGCTTTCTTT. It specifies CSVEDWKGVNTEAFF.

V is TRBV27 and J is TRBJ2-1; possibly TRBD1 for D (6 bases). The germline V and J ends were trimmed by 3 bases and 7 bases, with 16 bases remaining between them. From germline, CDR1 is MNHEY and CDR2 SMNVEV (reference sequence). The CDR3 has 15 amino acids. CDR3 in amino acids: CASSFNDRGFNEQFF. DNA for the CDR3: TGTGCCAGCAGTTTCAATGATAGGGGGTTTAATGAGCAGTTCTTC.

The genes are TRBV4-1 and TRBJ2-7, with 12 bases fitting TRBD2. V lost 1 base to trimming and J lost 0 bases; unmatched junction nucleotides: 7. Germline V gene sequence: CDR1 MGHRA, CDR2 YSYEKL. The CDR3 runs 18 residues. The CDR3 loop reads CASSQGSLAGGHSYEQYF. CDR3 nucleotide sequence: TGCGCCAGCAGCCAAGGGTCGCTAGCGGGAGGGCACTCCTACGAGCAGTACTTC.

This clone has a handful of counts. This chain connects TRBV5-4 to TRBJ1-1; 10 nucleotides line up with TRBD1. This CDR3 spans 14 amino acids. The V and J ends lost 5 bases and 6 bases, in that order; junction bases with no gene match: 7. CDR1 is SGHNT, CDR2 YYREEE, per germline (reference sequence). CDR3 bases: TGTGCCAGCAGAAGTGACAGGGGGCGGTCTGAAGCTTTCTTT. This sequence encodes CASRSDRGRSEAFF.

V gene TRBV4-1 combines with J gene TRBJ2-7, with D tentatively TRBD1 (5 bases). V was shortened by 1 base and J by 4 bases, with 17 bases between the two germline ends. CDR1 and CDR2 (germline): MGHRA, YSYEKL. The CDR3 loop spans 16 amino acids. The CDR3 spells CASSQVLSGRGYEQYF. The CDR3 nucleotides read TGCGCCAGCAGCCAAGTTCTCTCAGGGCGTGGGTACGAGCAGTACTTC.

V usage is TRBV6-5 and J usage is TRBJ2-2, with D unclear. The length of the CDR3 is 15 residues. V was cut by 1 base and J by 2 bases, with 8 bases left in between. Per germline, CDR1 MNHEY and CDR2 SVGAGI. CDR3 in amino acids: CASSYFRSNTGELFF. In nucleotides, the CDR3 is TGTGCCAGCAGTTACTTTCGCAGTAACACCGGGGAGCTGTTTTTT.

This rearrangement joins TRBV6-1 to TRBJ2-1, with D possibly being TRBD1 (6 bases). This CDR3 spans 15 amino acids. CDR1 is MNHNS, CDR2 SASEGT, per germline. V lost 2 bases and J lost 7, with 15 bases in between. As DNA, the CDR3 is TGTGCCAGCAGTGAACTACGAGGACAGCAGAATGAGCAGTTCTTC. It specifies CASSELRGQQNEQFF.

This clone came up a few times. The chain couples TRBV19 to TRBJ2-3; 11 bases fit TRBD2. V dropped 10 bases and J dropped 1; count of bases not matched to a gene: 4. CDR1 and CDR2 (germline): LNHDA, SQIVND (reference sequence). The length of the CDR3 is 14 residues. The CDR3 region has the DNA TGTGCCACGGGACTAGCGGACGGCACAGATACGCAGTATTTT. Protein product: CATGLADGTDTQYF.

This chain uses TRBV27 with TRBJ2-7, with 8 bases aligning to TRBD2. The ends lost 0 bases at V and 2 bases at J; junction bases unmatched: 3. The CDR3 consists of 15 residues. Looked up from germline, CDR1 is MNHEY and CDR2 is SMNVEV (reference sequence). The CDR3 here is CASSLSERETYEQYF. The CDR3 DNA sequence: TGTGCCAGCAGTTTATCTGAGCGGGAGACCTACGAGCAGTACTTC.

This chain links TRBV4-2 with TRBJ2-7; 10 bases are a match to TRBD2. CDR3 length equals 21 residues. Germline loops: CDR1 LGHNA, CDR2 YNFKEQ. Losses at the gene ends were 1 base for V and 5 bases for J; bases not matched to a gene: 23. The CDR3 DNA follows: TGTGCCAGCAGCCAAGGGGCCGGGGAAAGTATACTAGCGGGAAGGCTTGACGAGCAGTACTTC. Its translation is CASSQGAGESILAGRLDEQYF.

V is TRBV11-1 and J is TRBJ1-3; D gene unclear. Germline values: CDR1 SGHAT, CDR2 FQDESV (reference sequence). The V gene lost 0 bases and the J gene lost 4 bases, with 7 bases spanning the gap. The CDR3 sequence is 14 residues long. CDR3 sequence (DNA): TGTGCCAGCAGCTTAGCCGGAGCGGGAAACACCATATATTTT. Translated, it gives CASSLAGAGNTIYF.

V gene TRBV29-1 combines with J gene TRBJ1-3; D is perhaps TRBD1 (5 bases). Trimming pared 5 bases from V and 0 bases from J, leaving 17 bases between. There are 16 residues in the CDR3. The germline gives CDR1 SQVTM, CDR2 ANQGSEA. For the CDR3, the DNA is TGCAGCGTTATCTCATATCAGGGAAGCTCTGGAAACACCATATATTTT. Protein: CSVISYQGSSGNTIYF.

This clone was counted once. The V gene is TRBV6-5, the J gene TRBJ1-2; TRBD1 matches at 10 bases. The V and J ends lost 6 bases and 4 bases, in that order; junction bases with no gene match: 5. The germline V gene has CDR1 MNHEY and CDR2 SVGAGI. The CDR3 contains 14 residues. CDR3 sequence reads: CASSGGTGVYGYTF. In nucleotides, the CDR3 is TGTGCCAGCAGCGGCGGGACAGGGGTCTATGGCTACACCTTC.

The V and J genes are TRBV13 and TRBJ2-3, with D possibly TRBD2 on 5 matching bases. Trimming took 5 bases from V and 3 from J, leaving 12 bases between them. Germline CDR1 and CDR2: PRHDT and FYEKMQ (reference sequence). This CDR3 contains 14 residues. CDR3 nucleotide sequence: TGTGCCAGCAGCCTACTAGATATGACAGATACGCAGTATTTT. This encodes CASSLLDMTDTQYF.

This chain joins TRBV7-3 and TRBJ2-1; weak D call: TRBD2 (5 bases). CDR1 is SGHTA, CDR2 FQGTGA, per germline. The CDR3 covers 14 residues. The V gene lost 3 bases and the J gene lost 6 bases, with 12 bases spanning the gap. For the CDR3, the DNA is TGTGCCAGCAGCTTCTACCCGGGAATCAATGAGCAGTTCTTC. It translates to CASSFYPGINEQFF.

This clone was picked up one time. CDR3 DNA: TGCGCCAGCTCGGAGCTCGTGTGGGGGGGTGAGGTGGTCTCCGTCCCGACCGGGGAGCTGTTTTTT. This codes for CASSELVWGGEVVSVPTGELFF. The chain is built from TRBV5-1 and TRBJ2-2; 7 bases agree with TRBD2. The CDR3 loop spans 22 amino acids. V shed 7 bases, J shed 5 bases, and the junction held 32 bases outside the gene matches. Germline V gene lookup returns CDR1 SGHRS and CDR2 YFSETQ. The full variable domain, its missing parts supplied by reference TRBV5-1 and TRBJ2-2, is KAGVTQTPRYLIKTRGQQVTLSCSPISGHRSVSWYQQTPGQGLQFLFEYFSETQRNKGNFPGRFSGRQFSNSRSEMNVSTLELGDSALYLCASSELVWGGEVVSVPTGELFFGEGSRLTVL.

The V and J genes are TRBV10-3 and TRBJ2-7; no clear D. The CDR3 contains 12 residues. V lost 4 bases, J lost 4 bases, and 8 bases lay in between. CDR1 and CDR2 (germline): ENHRY, SYGVKD. CDR3 DNA sequence: TGTGCCATCAGTGTGGAGTCTTACGAGCAGTACTTC. It encodes CAISVESYEQYF.

The count of this clone is one. Here the CDR3 DNA reads TGTGCCAGCGTCGATGAGCTCTCTGGAAACACCATATATTTT. Translation gives CASVDELSGNTIYF. The chain is built from TRBV28 and TRBJ1-3; the D is unclear. V gave up 8 bases and J gave up 0 bases, with 11 bases separating them. Germline V lookup: CDR1 MDHEN, CDR2 SYDVKM. CDR3 length: 14 amino acids. Together with reference TRBV28 and TRBJ1-3, the CDR3 gives the full variable domain: DVKVTQSSRYLVKRTGEKVFLECVQDMDHENMFWYRQDPGLGLRLIYFSYDVKMKEKGDIPEGYSVSREKKERFSLILESASTNQTSMYLCASVDELSGNTIYFGEGSWLTVV.

The chain couples TRBV7-2 to TRBJ1-1, with D possibly TRBD1 on 5 matching bases. This CDR3 has 14 residues. The ends were cut back, 2 bases at V and 3 bases at J, with 10 bases in the middle. Germline-derived CDR1 and CDR2 are SGHTA and FQGNSA. The CDR3 DNA sequence: TGTGCCAGCAGCTTATCGGGCAGGGACACTGAAGCTTTCTTT. Translating it yields CASSLSGRDTEAFF.